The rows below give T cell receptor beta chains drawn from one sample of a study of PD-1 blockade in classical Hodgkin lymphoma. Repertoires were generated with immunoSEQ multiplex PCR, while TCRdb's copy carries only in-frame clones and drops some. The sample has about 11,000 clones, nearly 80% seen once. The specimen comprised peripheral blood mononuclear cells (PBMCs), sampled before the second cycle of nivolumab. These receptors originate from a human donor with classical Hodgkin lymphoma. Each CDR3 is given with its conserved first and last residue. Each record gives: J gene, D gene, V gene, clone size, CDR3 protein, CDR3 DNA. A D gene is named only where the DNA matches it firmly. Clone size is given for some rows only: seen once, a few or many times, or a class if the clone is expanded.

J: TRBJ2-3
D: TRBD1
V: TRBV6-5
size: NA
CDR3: CASSGQVFDTQYF
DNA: TGTGCCAGCAGTGGACAGGTGTTTGATACGCAGTATTTT

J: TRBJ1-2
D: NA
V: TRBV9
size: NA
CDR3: CASSADNYGYTF
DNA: TGTGCCAGCAGCGCCGACAACTATGGCTACACCTTC

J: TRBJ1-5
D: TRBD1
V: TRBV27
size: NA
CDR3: CASSLFPTGTPGGDYQPQHF
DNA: TGTGCCAGCAGTTTATTCCCGACAGGGACCCCGGGGGGGGATTATCAGCCCCAGCATTTT

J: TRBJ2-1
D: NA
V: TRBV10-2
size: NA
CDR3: CASSEVPTEWNEQFF
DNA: TGCGCCAGCAGTGAGGTCCCAACGGAGTGGAATGAGCAGTTCTTC

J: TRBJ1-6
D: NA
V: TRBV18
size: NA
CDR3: CASSPTGGSNSPLHF
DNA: TGTGCCAGCTCACCCACCGGGGGTTCGAATTCACCCCTCCACTTT

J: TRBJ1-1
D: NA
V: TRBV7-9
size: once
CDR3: CASSLLGPNTEAFF
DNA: TGTGCCAGCAGCTTATTGGGGCCGAACACTGAAGCTTTCTTT

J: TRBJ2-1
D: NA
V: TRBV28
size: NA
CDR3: CASSPYNEQFF
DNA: TGTGCCAGCAGCCCGTACAATGAGCAGTTCTTC

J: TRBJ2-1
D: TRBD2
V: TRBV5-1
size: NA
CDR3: CASCVFSGNLHNEQFF
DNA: TGCGCCAGCTGTGTGTTTAGCGGGAACCTCCACAATGAGCAGTTCTTC

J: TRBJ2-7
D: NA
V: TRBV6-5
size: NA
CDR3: CASSYRAGPGYEQYF
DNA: TGTGCCAGCAGTTACAGAGCGGGTCCCGGCTACGAGCAGTACTTC

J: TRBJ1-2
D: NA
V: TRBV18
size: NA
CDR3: CASSPPEIRIGGYTF
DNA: TGTGCCAGCTCACCACCGGAAATCCGGATAGGCGGCTACACCTTC

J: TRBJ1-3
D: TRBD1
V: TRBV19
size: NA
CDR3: CASRATGGGNTIYF
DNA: TGTGCCAGTAGAGCAACAGGGGGAGGAAACACCATATATTTT

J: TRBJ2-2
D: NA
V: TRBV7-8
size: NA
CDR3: CASSPTPGLGAGELFF
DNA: TGTGCCAGCAGCCCAACCCCGGGCTTAGGGGCCGGGGAGCTGTTTTTT

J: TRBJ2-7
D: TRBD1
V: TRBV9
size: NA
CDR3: CASSPQTGQEYEQYF
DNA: TGTGCCAGCAGCCCCCAGACAGGGCAAGAATACGAGCAGTACTTC

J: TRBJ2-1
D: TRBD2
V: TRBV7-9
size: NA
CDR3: CASSARLAPDNNEQFF
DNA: TGTGCCAGCAGCGCTAGACTAGCGCCAGACAACAATGAGCAGTTCTTC

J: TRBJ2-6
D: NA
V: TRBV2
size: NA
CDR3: CASSRQASSGANVLTF
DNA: TGTGCCAGCAGTAGACAGGCGAGCTCTGGGGCCAACGTCCTGACTTTC

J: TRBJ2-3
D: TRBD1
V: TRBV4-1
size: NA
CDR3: CASSLSPGTGVTDTQYF
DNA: TGCGCCAGCAGCCTGTCCCCCGGGACAGGGGTCACAGATACGCAGTATTTT

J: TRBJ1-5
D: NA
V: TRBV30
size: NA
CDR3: CAWSEGFGNQPQHF
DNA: TGTGCCTGGAGTGAGGGTTTTGGCAATCAGCCCCAGCATTTT

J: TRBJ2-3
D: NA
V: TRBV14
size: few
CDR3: CASSQDGGVTPDTQYF
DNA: TGTGCCAGCAGCCAAGACGGGGGAGTGACACCAGATACGCAGTATTTT

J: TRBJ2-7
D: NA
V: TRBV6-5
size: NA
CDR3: CASSYGAGGSYEQYF
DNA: TGTGCCAGCAGTTACGGGGCAGGGGGGTCCTACGAGCAGTACTTC

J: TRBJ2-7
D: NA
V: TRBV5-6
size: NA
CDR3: CASSLGTGNYEQYF
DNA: TGTGCCAGCAGCTTAGGAACAGGGAACTACGAGCAGTACTTC

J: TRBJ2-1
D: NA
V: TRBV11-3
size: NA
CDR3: CASSLNREGYNEQFF
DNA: TGTGCCAGCAGCTTAAACAGGGAAGGGTACAATGAGCAGTTCTTC

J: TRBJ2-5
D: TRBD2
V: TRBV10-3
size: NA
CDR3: CAISGGLAVEETQYF
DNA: TGTGCCATCAGTGGAGGACTAGCGGTCGAGGAGACCCAGTACTTC

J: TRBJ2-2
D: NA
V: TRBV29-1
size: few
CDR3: CSVEVGSMAGELFF
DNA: TGCAGCGTTGAAGTTGGGTCTATGGCCGGGGAGCTGTTTTTT

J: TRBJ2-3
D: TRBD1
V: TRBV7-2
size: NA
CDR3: CASSLGQITDTQYF
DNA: TGTGCCAGCAGCTTGGGACAGATCACAGATACGCAGTATTTT

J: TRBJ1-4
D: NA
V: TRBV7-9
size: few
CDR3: CASSLYLGPFNEKLFF
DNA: TGTGCCAGCAGCTTATATTTGGGGCCATTTAATGAAAAACTGTTTTTT

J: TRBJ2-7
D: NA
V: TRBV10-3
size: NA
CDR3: CAIRDSNYYEQYF
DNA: TGTGCCATCCGGGACTCCAACTACTACGAGCAGTACTTC

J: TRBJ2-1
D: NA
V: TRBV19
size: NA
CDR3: CASSPSPWSGLYNEQFF
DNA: TGTGCCAGTAGTCCCTCCCCGTGGAGCGGGTTATACAATGAGCAGTTCTTC

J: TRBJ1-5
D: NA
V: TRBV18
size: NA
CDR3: CASSPTRGLQSNQPQHF
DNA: TGTGCCAGCTCACCCACGCGGGGACTCCAGAGCAATCAGCCCCAGCATTTT

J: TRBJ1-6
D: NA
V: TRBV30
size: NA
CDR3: CAGQGEYNSPLHF
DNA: TGTGCCGGCCAAGGGGAATATAATTCACCCCTCCACTTT

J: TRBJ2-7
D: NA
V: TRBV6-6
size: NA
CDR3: CASSSGHRAPYEQYF
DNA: TGTGCCAGCAGTTCAGGACACAGGGCACCCTACGAGCAGTACTTC

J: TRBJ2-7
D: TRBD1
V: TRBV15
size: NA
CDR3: CATRTTGGYEQYF
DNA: TGTGCCACCCGTACCACAGGGGGCTACGAGCAGTACTTC

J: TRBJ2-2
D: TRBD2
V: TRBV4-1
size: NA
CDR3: CASSRGFVGLAGNTGELFF
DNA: TGCGCCAGCAGCCGGGGTTTTGTCGGTCTAGCGGGTAACACCGGGGAGCTGTTTTTT

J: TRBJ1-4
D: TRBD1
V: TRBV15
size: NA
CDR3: CATSRDVVRGQRTNEKLFF
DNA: TGTGCCACCAGCAGAGATGTCGTAAGGGGGCAACGGACTAATGAAAAACTGTTTTTT

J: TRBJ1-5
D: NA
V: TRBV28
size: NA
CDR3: CASSSMGAGYQPQHF
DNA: TGTGCCAGCAGTTCCATGGGGGCAGGTTATCAGCCCCAGCATTTT

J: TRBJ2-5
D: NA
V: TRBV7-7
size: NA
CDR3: CASSLWKRETQYF
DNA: TGTGCTAGCAGCTTATGGAAAAGGGAGACCCAGTACTTC

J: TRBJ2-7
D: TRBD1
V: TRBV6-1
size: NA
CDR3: CASSETDRGSYEQYF
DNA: TGTGCCAGCAGTGAAACTGACAGGGGCTCCTACGAGCAGTACTTC

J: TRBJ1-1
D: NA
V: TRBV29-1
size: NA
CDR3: CSVESGLSGTEAFF
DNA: TGCAGCGTTGAATCAGGGCTCTCTGGCACTGAAGCTTTCTTT

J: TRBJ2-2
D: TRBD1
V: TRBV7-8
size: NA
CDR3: CASSLSLRGLSTGELFF
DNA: TGTGCCAGCAGCTTAAGCTTAAGGGGGCTGAGCACCGGGGAGCTGTTTTTT

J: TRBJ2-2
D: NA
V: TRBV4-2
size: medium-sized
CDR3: CASSQEENTGELFF
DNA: TGTGCCAGCAGCCAAGAAGAGAACACCGGGGAGCTGTTTTTT

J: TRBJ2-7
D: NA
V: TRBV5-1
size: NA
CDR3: CASTTLDPPYEQYF
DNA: TGCGCCAGCACGACCCTGGACCCACCCTACGAGCAGTACTTC

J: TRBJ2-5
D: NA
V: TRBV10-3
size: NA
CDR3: CAISDRQAETQYF
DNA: TGTGCCATCAGTGATAGACAGGCAGAGACCCAGTACTTC

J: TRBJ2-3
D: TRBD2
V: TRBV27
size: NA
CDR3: CASSTSGRGDTQYF
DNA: TGTGCCAGCAGCACTAGCGGGAGGGGCGATACGCAGTATTTT

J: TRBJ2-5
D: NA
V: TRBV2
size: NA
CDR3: CASSEWQAGTQYF
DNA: TGTGCCAGCAGTGAGTGGCAGGCAGGGACCCAGTACTTC

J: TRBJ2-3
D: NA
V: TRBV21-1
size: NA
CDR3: CASSTGPIEGTDTQYF
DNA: TGTGCCAGCAGCACCGGGCCAATCGAAGGCACAGATACGCAGTATTTT

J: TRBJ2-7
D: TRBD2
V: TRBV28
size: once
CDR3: CASSPAGEGNYEQYF
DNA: TGTGCCAGCAGCCCCGCGGGGGAGGGTAACTACGAGCAGTACTTC